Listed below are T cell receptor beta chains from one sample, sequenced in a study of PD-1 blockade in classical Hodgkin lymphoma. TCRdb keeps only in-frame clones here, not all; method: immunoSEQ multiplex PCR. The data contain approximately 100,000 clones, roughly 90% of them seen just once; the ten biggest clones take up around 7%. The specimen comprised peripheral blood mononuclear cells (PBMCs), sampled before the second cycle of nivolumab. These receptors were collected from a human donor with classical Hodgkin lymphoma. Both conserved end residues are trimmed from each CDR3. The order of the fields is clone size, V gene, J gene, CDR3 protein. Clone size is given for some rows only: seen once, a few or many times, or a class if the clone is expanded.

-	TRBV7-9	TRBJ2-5	ASSLALSQETQY
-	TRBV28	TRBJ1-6	ASSPWQRGSPLH
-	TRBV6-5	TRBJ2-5	ASSQFRGVQETQY
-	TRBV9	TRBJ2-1	ASSVVLADNEQF
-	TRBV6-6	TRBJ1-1	ASSYSGSEAF
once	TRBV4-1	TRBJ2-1	ASSQPPRAGILFYNEQF
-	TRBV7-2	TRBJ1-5	ASSSSAQGRRSNQPQH
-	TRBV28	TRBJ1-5	ASTGGYQPQH
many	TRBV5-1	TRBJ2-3	ASSRVLAGGTDTQY
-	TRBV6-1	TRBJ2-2	AGQGPYTGELF
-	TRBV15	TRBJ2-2	ATSEDSTGELF